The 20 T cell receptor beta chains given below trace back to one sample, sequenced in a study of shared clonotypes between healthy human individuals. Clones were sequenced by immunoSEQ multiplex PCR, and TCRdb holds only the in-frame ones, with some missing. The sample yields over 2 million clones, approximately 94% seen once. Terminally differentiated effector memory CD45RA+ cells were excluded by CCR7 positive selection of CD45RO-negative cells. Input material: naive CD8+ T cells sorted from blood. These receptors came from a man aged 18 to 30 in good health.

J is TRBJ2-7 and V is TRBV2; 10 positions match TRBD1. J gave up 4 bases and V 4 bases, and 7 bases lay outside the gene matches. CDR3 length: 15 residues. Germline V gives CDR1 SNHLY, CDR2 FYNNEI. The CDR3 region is CASSGGDRGIYEQYF. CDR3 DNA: TGTGCCAGCAGTGGGGGGGACAGGGGAATTTACGAGCAGTACTTC.

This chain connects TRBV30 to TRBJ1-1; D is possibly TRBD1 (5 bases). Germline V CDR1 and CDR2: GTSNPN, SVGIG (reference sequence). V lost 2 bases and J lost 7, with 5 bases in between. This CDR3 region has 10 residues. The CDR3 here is CAWSRGEAFF. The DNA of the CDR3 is TGTGCCTGGAGTAGGGGTGAAGCTTTCTTT.

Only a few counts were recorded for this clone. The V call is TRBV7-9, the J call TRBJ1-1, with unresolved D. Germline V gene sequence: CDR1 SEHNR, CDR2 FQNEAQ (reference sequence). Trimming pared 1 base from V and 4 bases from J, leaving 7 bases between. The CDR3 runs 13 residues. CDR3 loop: CASSLEPSTEAFF. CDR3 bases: TGTGCCAGCAGCTTAGAACCTAGCACTGAAGCTTTCTTT.

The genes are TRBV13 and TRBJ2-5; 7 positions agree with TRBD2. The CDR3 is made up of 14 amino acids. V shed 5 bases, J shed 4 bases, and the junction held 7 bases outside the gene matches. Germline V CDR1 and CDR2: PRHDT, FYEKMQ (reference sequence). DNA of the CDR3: TGTGCCAGCAGCGGCGGGGGAGCGGGAGAGACCCAGTACTTC. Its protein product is CASSGGGAGETQYF.

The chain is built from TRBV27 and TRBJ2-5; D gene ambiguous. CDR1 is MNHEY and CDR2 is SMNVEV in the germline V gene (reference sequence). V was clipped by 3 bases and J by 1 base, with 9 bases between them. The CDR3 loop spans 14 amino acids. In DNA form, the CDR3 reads TGTGCCAGCAGTTTTATAGGATCCCAAGAGACCCAGTACTTC. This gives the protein CASSFIGSQETQYF.

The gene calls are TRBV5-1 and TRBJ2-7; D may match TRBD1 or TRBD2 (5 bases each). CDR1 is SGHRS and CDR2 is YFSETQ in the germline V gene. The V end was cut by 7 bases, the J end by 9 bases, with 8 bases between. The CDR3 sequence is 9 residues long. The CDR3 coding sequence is TGCGCCAGCCCGAGGGGGCAGTACTTC. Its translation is CASPRGQYF.

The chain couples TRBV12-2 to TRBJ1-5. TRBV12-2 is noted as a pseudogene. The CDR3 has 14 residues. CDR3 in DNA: TGTGCAAGTCTCCTACCGCGAGGAAATCAGCCCCAGCATTTT. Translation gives CASLLPRGNQPQHF.

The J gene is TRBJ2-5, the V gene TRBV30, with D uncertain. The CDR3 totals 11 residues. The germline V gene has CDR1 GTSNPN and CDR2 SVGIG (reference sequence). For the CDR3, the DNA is TGTGCTGCTGAGACCGGGGAGACCCAGTACTTC. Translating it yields CAAETGETQYF.

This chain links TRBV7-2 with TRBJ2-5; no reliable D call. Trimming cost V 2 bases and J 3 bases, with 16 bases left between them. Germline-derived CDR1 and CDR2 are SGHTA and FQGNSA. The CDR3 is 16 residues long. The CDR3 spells CASSLSRQVLEETQYF. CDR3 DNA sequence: TGTGCCAGCAGCTTATCCCGGCAGGTCCTTGAAGAGACCCAGTACTTC.

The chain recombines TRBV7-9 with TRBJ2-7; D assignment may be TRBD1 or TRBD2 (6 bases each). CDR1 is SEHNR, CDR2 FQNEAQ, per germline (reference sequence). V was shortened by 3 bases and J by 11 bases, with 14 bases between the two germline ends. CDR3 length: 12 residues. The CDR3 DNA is TGTGCCAGCAGCTTCGGGGCAGGGGAGGAGTACTTC. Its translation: CASSFGAGEEYF. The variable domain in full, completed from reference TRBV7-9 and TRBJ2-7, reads DTGVSQNPRHKITKRGQNVTFRCDPISEHNRLYWYRQTLGQGPEFLTYFQNEAQLEKSRLLSDRFSAERPKGSFSTLEIQRTEQGDSAMYLCASSFGAGEEYFGPGTRLTVT.

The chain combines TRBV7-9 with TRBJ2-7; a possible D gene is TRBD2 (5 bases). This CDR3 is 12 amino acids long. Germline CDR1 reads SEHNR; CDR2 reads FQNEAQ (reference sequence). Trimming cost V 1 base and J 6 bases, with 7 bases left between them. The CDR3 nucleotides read TGTGCCAGCAGCTTAGACCGGGGCGAGCAGTACTTC. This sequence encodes CASSLDRGEQYF.

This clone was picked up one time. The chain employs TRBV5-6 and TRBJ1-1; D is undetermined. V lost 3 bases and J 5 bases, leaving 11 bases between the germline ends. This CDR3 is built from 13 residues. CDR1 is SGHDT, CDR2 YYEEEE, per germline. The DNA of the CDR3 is TGTGCCAGCAGCTCTAACGGGAATACTGAAGCTTTCTTT. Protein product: CASSSNGNTEAFF.

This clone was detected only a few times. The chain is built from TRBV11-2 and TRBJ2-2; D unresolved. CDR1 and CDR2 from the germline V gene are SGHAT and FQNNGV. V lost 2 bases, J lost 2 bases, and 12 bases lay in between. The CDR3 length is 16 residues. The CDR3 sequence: CASSLPRFGNTGELFF. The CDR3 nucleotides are TGTGCCAGCAGCTTACCCCGATTTGGAAACACCGGGGAGCTGTTTTTT. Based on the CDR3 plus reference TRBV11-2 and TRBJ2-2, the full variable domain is EAGVAQSPRYKIIEKRQSVAFWCNPISGHATLYWYQQILGQGPKLLIQFQNNGVVDDSQLPKDRFSAERLKGVDSTLKIQPAKLEDSAVYLCASSLPRFGNTGELFFGEGSRLTVL.

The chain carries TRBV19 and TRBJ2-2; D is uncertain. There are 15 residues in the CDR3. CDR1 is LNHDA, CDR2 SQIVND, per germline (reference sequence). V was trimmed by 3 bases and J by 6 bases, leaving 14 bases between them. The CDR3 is CASSINDLRPGELFF. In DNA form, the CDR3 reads TGTGCCAGTAGTATTAACGACTTGCGGCCCGGGGAGCTGTTTTTT.

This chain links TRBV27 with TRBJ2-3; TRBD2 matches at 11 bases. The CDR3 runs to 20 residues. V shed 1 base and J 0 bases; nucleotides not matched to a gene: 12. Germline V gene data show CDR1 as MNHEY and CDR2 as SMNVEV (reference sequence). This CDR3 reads CASSLFGWLAGGSSTDTQYF. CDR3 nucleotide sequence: TGTGCCAGCAGTTTATTCGGTTGGCTAGCGGGGGGCTCTAGCACAGATACGCAGTATTTT.

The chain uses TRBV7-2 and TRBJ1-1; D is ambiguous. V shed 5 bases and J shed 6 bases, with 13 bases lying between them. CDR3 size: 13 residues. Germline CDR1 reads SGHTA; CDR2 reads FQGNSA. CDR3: CASSLGGWAEAFF. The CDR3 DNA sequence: TGTGCCAGCAGCCTAGGCGGATGGGCTGAAGCTTTCTTT. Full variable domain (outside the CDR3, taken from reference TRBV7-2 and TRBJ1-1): GAGVSQSPSNKVTEKGKDVELRCDPISGHTALYWYRQSLGQGLEFLIYFQGNSAPDKSGLPSDRFSAERTGGSVSTLTIQRTQQEDSAVYLCASSLGGWAEAFFGQGTRLTVV.

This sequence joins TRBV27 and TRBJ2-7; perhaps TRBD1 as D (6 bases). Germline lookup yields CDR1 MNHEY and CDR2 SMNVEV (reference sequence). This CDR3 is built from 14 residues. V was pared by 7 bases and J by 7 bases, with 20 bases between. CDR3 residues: CASTPQGAFKEQYF. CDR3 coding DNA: TGTGCCAGCACACCACAGGGAGCCTTTAAGGAGCAGTACTTC.

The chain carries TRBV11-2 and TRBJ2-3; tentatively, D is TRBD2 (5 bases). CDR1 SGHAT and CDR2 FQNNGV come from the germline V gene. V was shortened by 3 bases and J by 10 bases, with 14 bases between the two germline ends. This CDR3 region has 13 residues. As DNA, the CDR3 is TGTGCCAGCAGCTTCTCCGAGGGTTTTGCGCAGTATTTT. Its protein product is CASSFSEGFAQYF.

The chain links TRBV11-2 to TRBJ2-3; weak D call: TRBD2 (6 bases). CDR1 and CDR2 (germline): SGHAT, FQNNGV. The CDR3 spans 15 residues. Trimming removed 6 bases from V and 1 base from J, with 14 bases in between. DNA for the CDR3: TGTGCCAGCAGGGAGGGGTCTTGGGGCACAGATACGCAGTATTTT. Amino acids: CASREGSWGTDTQYF.

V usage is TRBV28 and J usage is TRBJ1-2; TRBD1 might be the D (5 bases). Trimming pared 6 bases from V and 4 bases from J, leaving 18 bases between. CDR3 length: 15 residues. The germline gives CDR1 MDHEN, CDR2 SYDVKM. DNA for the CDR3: TGTGCCAGCAGCCCTGATGGGGAGAGGGGCTATGGCTACACCTTC. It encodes CASSPDGERGYGYTF.